This entry describes one T cell receptor beta chain. The method was immunoSEQ multiplex PCR; TCRdb's version includes in-frame clones alone and lacks a portion of them. The profile shows some 2,000,000 clones, over 85% of them singletons. The sample belongs to a study of shared clonotypes between healthy human individuals. The CDR3 contains 15 residues. CDR1 is MRHNA and CDR2 is SNTAGT in the germline V gene. The V end was cut by 6 bases, the J end by 1 base, with 14 bases between. Sequences were obtained from naive CD4+ T cells sorted from blood. Subset meaning: CD45RA+ positively selected. The sequence came from a man younger than 30 in good health. The chain has TRBV6-4 and TRBJ2-3; D may be TRBD1 or TRBD2 (6 bases each). CDR3 loop: CASSSQGGGTDTQYF. CDR3 nucleotides: TGTGCCAGCAGCTCACAGGGAGGCGGCACAGATACGCAGTATTTT.